One sample yielded the 25 T cell receptor beta chains listed below, sequenced in a study of identical twins. TCRdb re-called the 5' RACE reads with MiXCR, one entry per CDR3 protein. Seen here are hundreds of thousands of distinct CDR3 sequences, around 6.6% observed once, and the top ten hold approximately 3.6%. These same records also appear under a second study, on yellow fever vaccine responses in identical twins.

The sample consisted of memory (CD45RO+) T cells sorted from blood. The source of these receptors is a woman aged 18-29 years in good health.

This clonotype was detected only a few times. The chain links TRBV14 to TRBJ2-1; 10 bases fit TRBD2. There are 17 residues in the CDR3. The V gene end was trimmed by 4 bases and the J gene end by 7 bases; junction bases not matched to a gene: 13. From germline, CDR1 is SGHDN and CDR2 FVKESK. Here the CDR3 reads CASSPLGGAGGQNEQFF. For the CDR3, the DNA is TGTGCCAGCAGCCCGTTGGGAGGAGCGGGAGGGCAGAATGAGCAGTTCTTC.

This clonotype appeared many times. This chain joins TRBV5-1 and TRBJ2-5; D not resolved. CDR1 is SGHRS, CDR2 YFSETQ, per germline. CDR3 size: 15 residues. Trimming took 4 bases from V and 5 from J, leaving 18 bases between them. The CDR3, as DNA: TGCGCCAGCAGCCGACAATTTAAAGAAGGGGAGACCCAGTACTTC. It encodes CASSRQFKEGETQYF.

The chain employs TRBV27 and TRBJ2-2, with 9 bases aligning to TRBD2. The CDR3 loop spans 14 amino acids. Looked up from germline, CDR1 is MNHEY and CDR2 is SMNVEV (reference sequence). V shed 2 bases, J shed 5 bases, and the junction held 0 bases outside the gene matches. The CDR3 region is CASSLLAGTGELFF. The DNA for the CDR3 is TGTGCCAGCAGTTTACTAGCGGGGACCGGGGAGCTGTTTTTT.

The CDR3: CAISDRERSGYTF. CDR3 bases: TGTGCCATCAGTGACCGCGAGAGGTCTGGCTACACCTTC. The chain carries TRBV10-3 and TRBJ1-2; no reliable D call. With 3 bases removed from V and 7 bases from J, the gap between germline ends came to 12 bases. CDR1 and CDR2 (germline): ENHRY, SYGVKD. There are 13 residues in the CDR3.

The chain employs TRBV24-1 and TRBJ2-4, with 7 bases matching TRBD1. Germline V CDR1 and CDR2: KGHDR, SFDVKD. The CDR3 sequence is 21 residues long. Trimming took 9 bases from V and 0 from J; bases not matched to a gene: 25. CDR3 coding DNA: TGTGCCACCTTTGATTTAACCGACAGGGTGAAGGGGTCCTTAGCCAAAAACATTCAGTACTTC. Residues: CATFDLTDRVKGSLAKNIQYF.

This clonotype was detected many times. J is TRBJ2-7 and V is TRBV5-1, with D unresolved. Trimming cost V 1 base and J 1 base, with 12 bases left between them. The CDR3 is made up of 15 amino acids. Per the germline V gene, CDR1 is SGHRS and CDR2 is YFSETQ. The DNA of the CDR3 is TGCGCCAGCAGCTTGATGGCGGCCGGATCCTACGAGCAGTACTTC. Translation: CASSLMAAGSYEQYF.

The V gene is TRBV7-9, the J gene TRBJ1-5, with 10 positions matching TRBD1. V was clipped by 8 bases and J by 6 bases; unmatched bases: 4. The germline V gene encodes CDR1 SEHNR and CDR2 FQNEAQ (reference sequence). The CDR3 totals 13 residues. DNA for the CDR3: TGTGCCAGCTCGGGACAGGGGAGTCAGCCCCAGCATTTT. The encoded protein is CASSGQGSQPQHF.

The chain is built from TRBV28 and TRBJ2-1, with 9 bases fitting TRBD2. Trimming took 5 bases from V and 3 from J; bases not matched to a gene: 2. The CDR3 totals 14 residues. Germline V gives CDR1 MDHEN, CDR2 SYDVKM. For the CDR3, the DNA is TGTGCCAGCAGTCCTAGCGGGAACTACAATGAGCAGTTCTTC. This encodes CASSPSGNYNEQFF.

This clonotype was seen a few times. The V call is TRBV2, the J call TRBJ1-1; the D is unclear. V was shortened by 4 bases and J by 0 bases, with 12 bases between the two germline ends. The CDR3 contains 15 residues. Germline CDR1 and CDR2: SNHLY and FYNNEI. The CDR3 loop is CASSVRTDMNTEAFF. The CDR3 DNA sequence: TGTGCCAGCAGTGTGCGGACCGACATGAACACTGAAGCTTTCTTT.

This clonotype was counted between two and nine times. The genes are TRBV29-1 and TRBJ2-3; 15 bases line up with TRBD2. Losses at the gene ends were 5 bases for V and 4 bases for J; bases not matched to a gene: 4. Per germline, CDR1 SQVTM and CDR2 ANQGSEA. This CDR3 comprises 15 residues. The CDR3 is CSVPRTSGGADTQYF. In DNA, the CDR3 is TGCAGCGTTCCGAGGACTAGCGGGGGGGCAGATACGCAGTATTTT.

CDR3 sequence (DNA): TGTGCCAGCAGTTCAGACCCGGGGGGACAGTTCGGCTATGGCTACACCTTC. Its protein is CASSSDPGGQFGYGYTF. The chain couples TRBV12-3 or TRBV12-4 to TRBJ1-2; 7 bases map to TRBD1. This CDR3 has 17 residues. V lost 4 bases to trimming and J lost 4 bases; unmatched junction nucleotides: 15.

The chain carries TRBV4-1 and TRBJ1-4; D unresolved. The CDR3 totals 15 residues. V lost 1 base, J lost 5 bases, and 11 bases lay in between. Germline V gene data show CDR1 as MGHRA and CDR2 as YSYEKL. The CDR3 bases are TGCGCCAGCAGCCAAGGTGACCTCCTCAATGAAAAACTGTTTTTT. Its translation is CASSQGDLLNEKLFF.

The chain uses TRBV5-1 and TRBJ2-3; TRBD2 agrees at 9 bases. The CDR3 is made up of 19 amino acids. J lost 2 bases, V lost 3 bases, and 16 bases had no gene match. Germline values: CDR1 SGHRS, CDR2 YFSETQ. The CDR3 DNA sequence: TGCGCCAGCAGCTCCTTGGGTAGGCGGGAGGGCCTGTCCACAGATACGCAGTATTTT. Translating it yields CASSSLGRREGLSTDTQYF. The full variable domain, with the rest looked up from reference TRBV5-1 and TRBJ2-3, is KAGVTQTPRYLIKTRGQQVTLSCSPISGHRSVSWYQQTPGQGLQFLFEYFSETQRNKGNFPGRFSGRQFSNSRSEMNVSTLELGDSALYLCASSSLGRREGLSTDTQYFGPGTRLTVL.

The V gene is TRBV9, the J gene TRBJ1-1; D is unclear. The germline V gene has CDR1 SGDLS and CDR2 YYNGEE. The CDR3 consists of 17 residues. V was pared by 0 bases and J by 1 base, with 16 bases between. CDR3 residues: CASSVARQARSNTEAFF. The CDR3, as DNA: TGTGCCAGCAGCGTAGCAAGGCAGGCCCGATCGAACACTGAAGCTTTCTTT. The variable domain in full, with the rest retrieved from reference TRBV9 and TRBJ1-1, is DSGVTQTPKHLITATGQRVTLRCSPRSGDLSVYWYQQSLDQGLQFLIQYYNGEERAKGNILERFSAQQFPDLHSELNLSSLELGDSALYFCASSVARQARSNTEAFFGQGTRLTVV.

The chain combines TRBV27 with TRBJ1-4; the D is unclear. V gave up 3 bases and J gave up 8 bases, with 10 bases separating them. The length of the CDR3 is 13 residues. The germline gives CDR1 MNHEY, CDR2 SMNVEV (reference sequence). The CDR3 bases are TGTGCCAGCAGTTTGCGGGTTTCCGAAAAACTGTTTTTT. Amino acid sequence: CASSLRVSEKLFF.

The table lists this clonotype with many counts. The chain couples TRBV12-3 or TRBV12-4 to TRBJ1-6; 8 bases fit TRBD1. Germline trimming cut 6 bases from V and 9 bases from J; bases unmatched to any gene: 7. The length of the CDR3 is 14 residues. The DNA for the CDR3 is TGTGCCAGCAGGGAACAGGGGGAAACTTCACCCCTCCACTTT. Amino acids: CASREQGETSPLHF.

The chain links TRBV6-1 to TRBJ2-3, with a weak D call TRBD1 (6 bases). V shed 7 bases and J shed 0 bases, with 14 bases lying between them. There are 15 residues in the CDR3. CDR1 is MNHNS and CDR2 is SASEGT in the germline V gene. The DNA of the CDR3 is TGTGCCAGCACCAAACAGGGATTTAGCACAGATACGCAGTATTTT. Amino acids: CASTKQGFSTDTQYF.

The table lists this clonotype with many counts. This chain connects TRBV6-4 to TRBJ2-3; D may be TRBD1 (6 bases). This CDR3 is built from 14 residues. Germline-derived CDR1 and CDR2 are MRHNA and SNTAGT. V was trimmed by 3 bases and J by 7 bases, leaving 14 bases between them. CDR3 DNA sequence: TGTGCCAGCAGTGAGGGGGCAGAGATGAATACGCAGTATTTT. Encoded protein: CASSEGAEMNTQYF.

The table lists this clonotype with many counts. The chain recombines TRBV10-2 with TRBJ1-5; TRBD1 is a possible D gene (5 bases). CDR1 WSHSY and CDR2 SAAADI come from the germline V gene. The CDR3 covers 14 residues. Trimming cost V 5 bases and J 7 bases, with 15 bases left between them. The CDR3 DNA follows: TGCGCCAGCAGTTACCGGGACGTCAGCCAGCCCCAGCATTTT. Translation gives CASSYRDVSQPQHF.

In this sample, this clonotype turned up many times. The V call is TRBV7-8, the J call TRBJ2-3; 12 nucleotides align to TRBD2. Germline V gives CDR1 SGHVS, CDR2 FQNEAQ. This CDR3 comprises 17 residues. The trim removed 3 bases at V and 1 base at J, leaving 5 bases unmatched. CDR3 sequence (DNA): TGTGCCAGCAGCTTGCTAGCGGGGGGGCCGGGCACAGATACGCAGTATTTT. It yields the protein CASSLLAGGPGTDTQYF. Full variable domain (rest looked up from reference TRBV7-8 and TRBJ2-3): GAGVSQSPRYKVAKRGQDVALRCDPISGHVSLFWYQQALGQGPEFLTYFQNEAQLDKSGLPSDRFFAERPEGSVSTLKIQRTQQEDSAVYLCASSLLAGGPGTDTQYFGPGTRLTVL.

At least ten counts were recorded for this clonotype. The V call is TRBV14, the J call TRBJ2-2; no firm D call. V lost 4 bases and J lost 1, with 7 bases in between. This CDR3 is built from 14 residues. Germline V CDR1 and CDR2: SGHDN, FVKESK. CDR3 bases: TGTGCCAGCAGCCCGCTGGGGAACACCGGGGAGCTGTTTTTT. Translation gives CASSPLGNTGELFF.

This clonotype was detected only a few times. J is TRBJ2-3 and V is TRBV6-1, with TRBD1 identical over 8 bases. Germline V gene sequence: CDR1 MNHNS, CDR2 SASEGT. The length of the CDR3 is 16 residues. After removal of 2 bases from V and 4 bases from J, the junction contained 8 bases not matched to a gene. For the CDR3, the DNA is TGTGCCAGCAGTGAAAGGACAGGGTTTGGGCCAGATACGCAGTATTTT. Its translation is CASSERTGFGPDTQYF.

Points on this clonotype: The junction departs from the called germline gene at one end, perhaps through a read error. The gene calls are TRBV10-3 and TRBJ2-3; 9 nucleotides agree with TRBD2. The CDR3 is 15 residues long. Germline CDR1 and CDR2: ENHRY and SYGVKD. The CDR3 DNA reads as TGTGCCATCAGTGCTACCGGGACTAGCACAAATACGCAGTATTTT. Amino acid sequence: CAISATGTSTNTQYF.

This clonotype appeared many times. The V call is TRBV4-1, the J call TRBJ1-2; tentatively, D is TRBD1 (6 bases). Per the germline V gene, CDR1 is MGHRA and CDR2 is YSYEKL. This CDR3 is built from 16 residues. V gave up 0 bases and J gave up 4 bases, with 15 bases separating them. The CDR3: CASSQEGTGQLYGYTF. The CDR3 region has the DNA TGCGCCAGCAGCCAAGAGGGAACAGGGCAGCTCTATGGCTACACCTTC.

At least ten counts were recorded for this clonotype. The chain links TRBV28 to TRBJ2-2; TRBD1 agrees at 8 bases. J gave up 5 bases and V 6 bases, and 11 bases lay outside the gene matches. Germline lookup yields CDR1 MDHEN and CDR2 SYDVKM. CDR3 length: 16 residues. CDR3 in DNA: TGTGCCAGCAGCCTTTTTGGACAGGGAAAAACCGGGGAGCTGTTTTTT. Translation: CASSLFGQGKTGELFF.